The present entry profiles one TCR beta chain with its context. This sample is part of a study of T cell changes during pregnancy in multiple sclerosis. The data were produced by immunoSEQ multiplex PCR, yet TCRdb's version contains in-frame clones alone and is incomplete. Here the sample spans tens of thousands of clones, around 93% being singletons. This CDR3 comprises 12 residues. Trimming took 7 bases from V and 6 from J, leaving 14 bases between them. Per germline, CDR1 GTSNPN and CDR2 SVGIG (reference sequence). The sequence derives from a female donor with multiple sclerosis, enrolled in a pregnancy study. The input for sequencing was CD4+ T cells from peripheral blood mononuclear cells, taken in the first trimester of pregnancy. The chain uses TRBV30 and TRBJ2-3, with a tentative D call TRBD1 (7 bases). CDR3 coding DNA: TGTGCCTTTGACAGGGAGGAGGATACGCAGTATTTT. Residues: CAFDREEDTQYF.